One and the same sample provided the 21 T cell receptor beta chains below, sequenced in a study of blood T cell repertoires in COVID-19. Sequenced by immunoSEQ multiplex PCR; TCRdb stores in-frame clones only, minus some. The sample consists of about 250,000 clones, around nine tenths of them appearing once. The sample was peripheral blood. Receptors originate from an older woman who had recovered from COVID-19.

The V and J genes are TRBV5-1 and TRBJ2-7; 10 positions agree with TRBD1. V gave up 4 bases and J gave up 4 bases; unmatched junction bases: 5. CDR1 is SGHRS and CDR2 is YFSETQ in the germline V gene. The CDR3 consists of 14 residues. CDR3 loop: CASSAGTGEYEQYF. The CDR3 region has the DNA TGCGCCAGCAGCGCTGGGACAGGGGAATACGAGCAGTACTTC. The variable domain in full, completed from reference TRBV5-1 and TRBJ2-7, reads KAGVTQTPRYLIKTRGQQVTLSCSPISGHRSVSWYQQTPGQGLQFLFEYFSETQRNKGNFPGRFSGRQFSNSRSEMNVSTLELGDSALYLCASSAGTGEYEQYFGPGTRLTVT.

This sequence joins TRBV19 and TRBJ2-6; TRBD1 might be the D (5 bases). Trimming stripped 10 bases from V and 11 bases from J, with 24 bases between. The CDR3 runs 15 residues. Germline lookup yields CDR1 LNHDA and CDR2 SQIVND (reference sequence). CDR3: CATRQYYSGQDVLTF. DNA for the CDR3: TGTGCCACGCGACAGTACTACTCTGGGCAGGACGTCCTGACTTTC.

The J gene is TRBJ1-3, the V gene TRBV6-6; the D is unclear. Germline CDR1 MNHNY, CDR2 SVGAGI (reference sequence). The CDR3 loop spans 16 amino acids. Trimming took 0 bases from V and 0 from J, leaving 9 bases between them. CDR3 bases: TGTGCCAGCAGTTACTCGAGATCTCGCTCTGGAAACACCATATATTTT. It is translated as CASSYSRSRSGNTIYF.

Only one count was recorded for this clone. The CDR3 DNA follows: TGTGCCATCACCCGGGACAGCCCAAACACCGGGGAGCTGTTTTTT. Protein sequence: CAITRDSPNTGELFF. The chain carries TRBV10-3 and TRBJ2-2; 7 bases agree with TRBD1. Germline assignment: CDR1 ENHRY and CDR2 SYGVKD. This CDR3 has 15 residues. With V trimmed by 7 bases and J by 2 bases, 7 bases remained unmatched.

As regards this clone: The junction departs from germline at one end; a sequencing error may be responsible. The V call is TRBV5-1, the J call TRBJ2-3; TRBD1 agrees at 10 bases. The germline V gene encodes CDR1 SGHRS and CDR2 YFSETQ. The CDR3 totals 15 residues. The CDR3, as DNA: TGCGCCACCAGCAACTTGGGACAGGGGAGGGATACGCAGTATTTT. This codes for CATSNLGQGRDTQYF.

The CDR3: CASSGQRTEAFF. The CDR3 DNA reads as TGTGCCAGCTCAGGACAGAGGACTGAAGCTTTCTTT. This sequence joins TRBV18 and TRBJ1-1; possibly TRBD1 for D (6 bases). This CDR3 has 12 residues. Germline V lookup: CDR1 KGHSH, CDR2 LQKENI. Trimming cost V 5 bases and J 5 bases, with 9 bases left between them.

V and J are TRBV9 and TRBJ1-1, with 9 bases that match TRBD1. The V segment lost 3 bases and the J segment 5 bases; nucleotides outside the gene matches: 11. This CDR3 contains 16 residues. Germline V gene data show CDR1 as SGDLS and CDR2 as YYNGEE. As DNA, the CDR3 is TGTGCCAGCAGCGCTCGGGCGGGACAGGGTTGGACTGAAGCTTTCTTT. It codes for CASSARAGQGWTEAFF.

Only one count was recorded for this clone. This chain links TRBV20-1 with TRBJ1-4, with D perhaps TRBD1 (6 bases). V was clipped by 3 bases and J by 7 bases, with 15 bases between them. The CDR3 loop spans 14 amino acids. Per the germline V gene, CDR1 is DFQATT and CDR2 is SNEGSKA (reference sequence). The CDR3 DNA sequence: TGCAGTGCTAGTCCGGGACACCTTAGTGAAAAACTGTTTTTT. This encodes CSASPGHLSEKLFF.

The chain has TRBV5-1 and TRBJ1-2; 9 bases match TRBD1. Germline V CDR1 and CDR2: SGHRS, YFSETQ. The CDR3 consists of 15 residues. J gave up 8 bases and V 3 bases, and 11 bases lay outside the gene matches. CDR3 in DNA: TGCGCCAGCAGCTCTACCTCGGACAGGGGAAACGGCTACACCTTC. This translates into CASSSTSDRGNGYTF.

The CDR3 DNA reads as TGTGCCAGTAGATCGATCGAGTCCACCGGGGAGCTGTTTTTT. Amino acids: CASRSIESTGELFF. The V call is TRBV19, the J call TRBJ2-2; D remains ambiguous. The V and J ends lost 6 bases and 4 bases respectively, with 12 bases between them. Germline CDR1 is LNHDA and CDR2 is SQIVND (reference sequence). The CDR3 runs to 14 residues.

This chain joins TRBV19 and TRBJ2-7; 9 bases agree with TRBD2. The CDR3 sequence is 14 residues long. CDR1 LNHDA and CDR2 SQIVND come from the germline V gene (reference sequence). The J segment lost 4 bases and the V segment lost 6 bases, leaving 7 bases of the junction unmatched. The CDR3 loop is CASSGQAGGYEQYF. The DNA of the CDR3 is TGTGCCAGTAGCGGACAGGCGGGAGGGTACGAGCAGTACTTC.

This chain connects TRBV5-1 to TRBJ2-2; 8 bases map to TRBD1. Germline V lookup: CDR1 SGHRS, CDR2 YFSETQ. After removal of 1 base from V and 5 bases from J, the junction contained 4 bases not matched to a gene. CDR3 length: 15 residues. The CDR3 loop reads CASSLLQGGTGELFF. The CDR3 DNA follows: TGCGCCAGCAGCTTGCTACAGGGGGGAACCGGGGAGCTGTTTTTT.

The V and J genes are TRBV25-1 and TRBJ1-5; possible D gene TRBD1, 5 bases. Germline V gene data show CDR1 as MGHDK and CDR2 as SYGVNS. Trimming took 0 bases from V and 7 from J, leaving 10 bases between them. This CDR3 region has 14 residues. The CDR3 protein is CASSEYREGQPQHF. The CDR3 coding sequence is TGTGCCAGCAGTGAATACAGGGAAGGGCAGCCCCAGCATTTT. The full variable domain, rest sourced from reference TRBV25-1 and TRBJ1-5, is EADIYQTPRYLVIGTGKKITLECSQTMGHDKMYWYQQDPGMELHLIHYSYGVNSTEKGDLSSESTVSRIRTEHFPLTLESARPSHTSQYLCASSEYREGQPQHFGDGTRLSIL.

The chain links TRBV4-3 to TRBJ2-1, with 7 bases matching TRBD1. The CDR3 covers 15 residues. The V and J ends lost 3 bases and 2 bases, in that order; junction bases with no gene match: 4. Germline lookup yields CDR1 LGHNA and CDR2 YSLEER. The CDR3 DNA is TGCGCCAGCAGCCACAACAGGGGACCCTACAATGAGCAGTTCTTC. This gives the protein CASSHNRGPYNEQFF.

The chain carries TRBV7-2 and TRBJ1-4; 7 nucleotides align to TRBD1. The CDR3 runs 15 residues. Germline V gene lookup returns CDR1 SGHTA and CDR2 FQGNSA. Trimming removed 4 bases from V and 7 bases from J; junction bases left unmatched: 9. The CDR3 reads CASSSSGTAVEKLFF. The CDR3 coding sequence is TGTGCCAGCAGCTCCTCCGGGACAGCGGTTGAAAAACTGTTTTTT.

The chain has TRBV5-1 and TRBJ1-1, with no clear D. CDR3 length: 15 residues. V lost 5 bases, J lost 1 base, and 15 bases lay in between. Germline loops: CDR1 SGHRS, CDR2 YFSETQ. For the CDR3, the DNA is TGCGCCAGCAGATATACGACGGAGGAGAACACTGAAGCTTTCTTT. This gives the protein CASRYTTEENTEAFF.

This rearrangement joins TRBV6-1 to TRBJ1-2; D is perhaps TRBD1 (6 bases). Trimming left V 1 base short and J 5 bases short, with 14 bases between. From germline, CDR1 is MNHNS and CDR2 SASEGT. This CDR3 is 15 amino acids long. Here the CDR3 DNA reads TGTGCCAGCAGTGAAGGAGGGGGAGGGGGTTATGGCTACACCTTC. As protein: CASSEGGGGGYGYTF.

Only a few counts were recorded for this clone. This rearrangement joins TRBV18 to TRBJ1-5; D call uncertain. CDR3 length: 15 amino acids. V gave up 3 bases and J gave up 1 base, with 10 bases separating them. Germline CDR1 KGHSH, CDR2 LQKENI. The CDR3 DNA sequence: TGTGCCAGCTCACCTTCGACTGTGAGCAATCAGCCCCAGCATTTT. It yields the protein CASSPSTVSNQPQHF.

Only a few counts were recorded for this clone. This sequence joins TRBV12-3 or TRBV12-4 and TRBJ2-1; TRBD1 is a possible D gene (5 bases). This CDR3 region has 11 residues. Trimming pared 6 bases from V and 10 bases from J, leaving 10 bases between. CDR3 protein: CASSLYREQFF. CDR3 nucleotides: TGTGCCAGCAGCTTATACAGGGAGCAGTTCTTC.

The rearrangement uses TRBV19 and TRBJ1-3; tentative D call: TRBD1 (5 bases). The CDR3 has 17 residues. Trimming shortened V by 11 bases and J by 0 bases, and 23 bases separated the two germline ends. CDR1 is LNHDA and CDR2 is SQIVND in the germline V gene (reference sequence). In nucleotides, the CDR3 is TGTGCCGGATTGACAGAGCCTGAAGGTTACTCTGGAAACACCATATATTTT. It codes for CAGLTEPEGYSGNTIYF.

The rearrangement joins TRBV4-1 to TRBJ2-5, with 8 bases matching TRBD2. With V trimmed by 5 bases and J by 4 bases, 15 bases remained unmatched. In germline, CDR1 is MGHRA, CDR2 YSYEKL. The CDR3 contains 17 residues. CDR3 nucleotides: TGCGCCAGCAGCGCCTACCGGGGGGGCCTTGGAGGAGAGACCCAGTACTTC. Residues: CASSAYRGGLGGETQYF.